The text below deals with one T cell receptor beta chain. Given a much more abundant clone one base away, this may be a read error. The authors made TCR beta cDNA from approximately 500 ng total RNA with a constant-region primer. Employing slightly modified ARM-PCR, three nested multiplex PCR rounds were run, and these gave rise to the TCR beta libraries. PCR rounds one and two used TRBV1-TRBV30 forward primers with a C-beta reverse primer for roughly 9 cycles each. In TCRdb, the multiplex PCR reads were re-called with MiXCR into one record per CDR3 protein. The profile covers about 200,000 distinct CDR3 sequences, with 65% appearing a single time and roughly 7% taken by the ten largest. The source of the sample is a study of tumor-infiltrating lymphocytes in primary liver carcinoma. Study-wide context: Participating patients were men and women between 30 and 69 years old.

Trimming removed 3 bases from V and 1 base from J, with 10 bases in between. The CDR3 extends over 16 amino acids. Alongside blood RNA obtained from unsorted whole blood, germline DNA was also extracted. Chronic HBV infection, which was untreated, was present in the patients. This clonotype originated in a woman aged 55-69 years with primary liver carcinoma and hepatitis B virus infection. The sequencing input was peripheral blood. The genes are TRBV12-3 or TRBV12-4 and TRBJ2-6; perhaps TRBD1 as D (6 bases). The CDR3 DNA sequence: TGTGCCAGCAGTTTGACAGGAAAGTCTGGGGCCAACGTCCTGACTTTC. It codes for CASSLTGKSGANVLTF.